The present T cell receptor (beta chain) was sequenced within a study of identical twins. Study findings and constraints: Cord blood's abundant beta clonotypes had fewer insertions, unlike memory repertoires.

Germline CDR1 reads SEHNR; CDR2 reads FQNEAQ (reference sequence). The length of the CDR3 is 16 residues. V was clipped by 5 bases and J by 0 bases, with 16 bases between them. A universal primer site arose from template switching, and cDNA bore unique molecular identifiers. TCRdb re-called the 5' RACE reads through MiXCR, storing one row per CDR3 protein. The repertoire holds 700,000 to 950,000 distinct CDR3 sequences, 12% seen once, with about 1.6% in the top ten. With regard to this clonotype: What it recognizes is unknown.

All donors comprised healthy Caucasians. These data also formed part of another study, on yellow fever vaccine responses in identical twins.

The origin of this receptor is a woman under 30 in good health. The chain carries TRBV7-9 and TRBJ1-1; D is possibly TRBD1 (6 bases). Input material: PBMCs. In DNA form, the CDR3 reads TGTGCCAGCAGCGAGAATGTTGGGACAATGAACACTGAAGCTTTCTTT. Translation: CASSENVGTMNTEAFF.